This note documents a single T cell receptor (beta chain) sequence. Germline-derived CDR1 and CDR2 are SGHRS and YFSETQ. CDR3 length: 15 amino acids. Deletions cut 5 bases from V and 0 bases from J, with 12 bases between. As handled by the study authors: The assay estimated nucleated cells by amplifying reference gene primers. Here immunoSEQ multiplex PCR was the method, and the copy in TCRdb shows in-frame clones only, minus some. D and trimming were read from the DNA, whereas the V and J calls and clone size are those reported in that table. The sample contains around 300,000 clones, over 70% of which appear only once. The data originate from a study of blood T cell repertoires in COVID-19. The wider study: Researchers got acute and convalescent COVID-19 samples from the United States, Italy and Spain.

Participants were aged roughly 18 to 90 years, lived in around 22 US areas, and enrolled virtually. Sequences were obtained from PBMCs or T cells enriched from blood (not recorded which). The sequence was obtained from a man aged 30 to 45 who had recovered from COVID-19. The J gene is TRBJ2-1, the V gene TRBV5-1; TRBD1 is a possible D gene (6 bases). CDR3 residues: CASRPGQSSYNEQFF. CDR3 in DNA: TGCGCCAGCAGGCCAGGACAGAGCTCCTACAATGAGCAGTTCTTC.